This is a list of T cell receptor beta chains from one sample in a study of T cells in tumors after PD-1 blockade. Libraries were prepared by immunoSEQ multiplex PCR; TCRdb keeps only in-frame clonotypes and omits some of them. The profile shows 60,000 to 65,000 clones, about 74% of them singletons. Material: PBMCs, obtained after anti-PD-1 treatment. Receptors were obtained from a human donor with basal cell carcinoma. The CDR3 runs from the conserved cysteine through the conserved F or W. Fields, in order: clone size, D gene, V gene, J gene, CDR3 DNA, CDR3 protein. A D gene is named only where the DNA matches it firmly. Clone sizes are given selectively: once, few, many, or a class where the clone is expanded.

clone size: .; D gene: .; V gene: TRBV2; J gene: TRBJ2-7; CDR3 DNA: TGTGCCAGCAGTGGGGCACGTACCACTTCCTACGAGCAGTACTTC; CDR3 protein: CASSGARTTSYEQYF
clone size: .; D gene: .; V gene: TRBV27; J gene: TRBJ1-1; CDR3 DNA: TGTGCCAGCAGTTTGACAGCTTCGAACACTGAAGCTTTCTTT; CDR3 protein: CASSLTASNTEAFF
clone size: .; D gene: .; V gene: TRBV7-9; J gene: TRBJ1-1; CDR3 DNA: TGTGCCAGCAGCTTAGTAGGGATGAACACTGAAGCTTTCTTT; CDR3 protein: CASSLVGMNTEAFF
clone size: many; D gene: .; V gene: TRBV28; J gene: TRBJ2-1; CDR3 DNA: TGTGCCAGCAGTGACCCCGCAGGGGGGTCCTACAATGAGCAGTTCTTC; CDR3 protein: CASSDPAGGSYNEQFF
clone size: .; D gene: .; V gene: TRBV6-5; J gene: TRBJ1-5; CDR3 DNA: TGTGCCAGCAGAACCAACCAGCCCCAGCATTTT; CDR3 protein: CASRTNQPQHF
clone size: .; D gene: TRBD2; V gene: TRBV7-9; J gene: TRBJ2-5; CDR3 DNA: TGTGCCAGCAGCCTAGGGACTAGCGGGGGGACAACGAAGACCCAGTACTTC; CDR3 protein: CASSLGTSGGTTKTQYF
clone size: .; D gene: .; V gene: TRBV24-1; J gene: TRBJ2-2; CDR3 DNA: TGTGCCACCAGTGATTCCCGGAGCGAGACAGTAACCGGGGAGCTGTTTTTT; CDR3 protein: CATSDSRSETVTGELFF
clone size: once; D gene: .; V gene: TRBV18; J gene: TRBJ1-2; CDR3 DNA: TGTGCCAGCTCACCACCAACAGGGCCAGACTATGGCTACACCTTC; CDR3 protein: CASSPPTGPDYGYTF
clone size: .; D gene: .; V gene: TRBV2; J gene: TRBJ2-5; CDR3 DNA: TGTGCCAGCAGTGGAAACAGGGTCCAAGAGACCCAGTACTTC; CDR3 protein: CASSGNRVQETQYF
clone size: few; D gene: TRBD1; V gene: TRBV5-6; J gene: TRBJ2-5; CDR3 DNA: TGTGCCAGCAGCCGTCTAGCCGACAGGGGGGGAGAGACCCAGTACTTC; CDR3 protein: CASSRLADRGGETQYF
clone size: .; D gene: .; V gene: TRBV11-3; J gene: TRBJ2-3; CDR3 DNA: TGTGCCAGCAGCATCGGACAAGAGAGGGATACGCAGTATTTT; CDR3 protein: CASSIGQERDTQYF
clone size: .; D gene: .; V gene: TRBV30; J gene: TRBJ2-2; CDR3 DNA: TGTGCCTGGAGTGTACCGGACAACCTTAACGGGGAGCTGTTTTTT; CDR3 protein: CAWSVPDNLNGELFF
clone size: .; D gene: TRBD1; V gene: TRBV3-1/TRBV3-2; J gene: TRBJ2-7; CDR3 DNA: TGTGCCAGCAGCCAAACAGGGGAAGGGCGCTACGAGCAGTACTTC; CDR3 protein: CASSQTGEGRYEQYF
clone size: .; D gene: .; V gene: TRBV2; J gene: TRBJ2-1; CDR3 DNA: TGTGCCAGCAGGCGGCCCGAATCGACACAACGACACGCCCCGGATGAGCAGTTCTTC; CDR3 protein: CASRRPESTQRHAPDEQFF
clone size: .; D gene: .; V gene: TRBV6-4; J gene: TRBJ2-2; CDR3 DNA: TGTGCCAGCAGTCAGGGGACGAACACCGGGGAGCTGTTTTTT; CDR3 protein: CASSQGTNTGELFF
clone size: .; D gene: .; V gene: TRBV5-4; J gene: TRBJ2-5; CDR3 DNA: TGTGCCAGCAGCTTGCAGCGTGGGAACCAAGAGACCCAGTACTTC; CDR3 protein: CASSLQRGNQETQYF
clone size: .; D gene: TRBD1; V gene: TRBV7-6; J gene: TRBJ1-1; CDR3 DNA: TGTGCCAGCAGCTTATCCGACAGGGTCACTGAAGCTTTCTTT; CDR3 protein: CASSLSDRVTEAFF
clone size: .; D gene: .; V gene: TRBV6-1; J gene: TRBJ1-5; CDR3 DNA: TGTGCCAGCAGTGATAGGGTTTCTCAGCCCCAGCATTTT; CDR3 protein: CASSDRVSQPQHF
clone size: .; D gene: .; V gene: TRBV5-5; J gene: TRBJ2-2; CDR3 DNA: TGTGCCAGCAGCTTGGACCCAGGGTCAAACACCGGGGAGCTGTTTTTT; CDR3 protein: CASSLDPGSNTGELFF
clone size: .; D gene: .; V gene: TRBV6-5; J gene: TRBJ2-2; CDR3 DNA: TGTGCCAGCAGTCCCGGAGAGGGGGAGCTGTTTTTT; CDR3 protein: CASSPGEGELFF
clone size: .; D gene: .; V gene: TRBV18; J gene: TRBJ2-5; CDR3 DNA: TGTGCCAGCTCACCTCTTCCGCTGGAGACCCAGTACTTC; CDR3 protein: CASSPLPLETQYF
clone size: few; D gene: .; V gene: TRBV29-1; J gene: TRBJ1-1; CDR3 DNA: TGCAGCGTAGCTCAGGGTTTCACTGAAGCTTTCTTT; CDR3 protein: CSVAQGFTEAFF
clone size: .; D gene: .; V gene: TRBV19; J gene: TRBJ2-5; CDR3 DNA: TGTGCCAGTAGGACCCCAGGGGCGGGTGAAGGTGGGACCCAGTACTTC; CDR3 protein: CASRTPGAGEGGTQYF
clone size: .; D gene: .; V gene: TRBV3-1/TRBV3-2; J gene: TRBJ1-1; CDR3 DNA: TGTGCCAGCAGGCCAAGCTTGGACACTGAAGCTTTCTTT; CDR3 protein: CASRPSLDTEAFF
clone size: .; D gene: .; V gene: TRBV7-9; J gene: TRBJ2-7; CDR3 DNA: TGTGCCAGCAGCTTAGCTGGGCAGGGGGAGCAGTACTTC; CDR3 protein: CASSLAGQGEQYF
clone size: .; D gene: TRBD2; V gene: TRBV7-8; J gene: TRBJ2-7; CDR3 DNA: TGTGCCAGCAGCACCCGCGGGGGGCGCTCATACTACGAGCAGTACTTC; CDR3 protein: CASSTRGGRSYYEQYF
clone size: .; D gene: .; V gene: TRBV19; J gene: TRBJ2-3; CDR3 DNA: TGTGCCAGTAGTATCGTTACCAGCACAGATACGCAGTATTTT; CDR3 protein: CASSIVTSTDTQYF
clone size: .; D gene: TRBD2; V gene: TRBV5-1; J gene: TRBJ2-1; CDR3 DNA: TGCGCCAGCAGCTTGGTAGCGGGGGGGCCAACTGAGCAGTTCTTC; CDR3 protein: CASSLVAGGPTEQFF
clone size: .; D gene: .; V gene: TRBV18; J gene: TRBJ2-5; CDR3 DNA: TGTGCCAGCTCACCAAAGAGTCGGTTCCAAGAGACCCAGTACTTC; CDR3 protein: CASSPKSRFQETQYF